These 28 T cell receptor beta chains were all obtained from the same sample, sequenced in a study of long-term antiretroviral therapy in people with HIV. The authors ran the immunoSEQ assay, v3.0, at survey level. The assay was immunoSEQ multiplex PCR, and TCRdb's table has in-frame clones only and misses some. The repertoire holds tens of thousands of clones, with approximately 80% as singletons. The material sequenced was unsorted PBMCs, taken 3 years after starting antiretroviral therapy. The source is a man in his fifties or sixties with HIV.

This clone was seen more than once but under ten times. The chain combines TRBV7-9 with TRBJ1-1; TRBD1 matches 8 bases. The V and J ends lost 2 bases and 12 bases, in that order; junction bases with no gene match: 11. The CDR3 is 14 amino acids. Germline V CDR1 and CDR2: SEHNR, FQNEAQ (reference sequence). The DNA of the CDR3 is TGTGCCAGCAGCTTAAAGGGGCGGACAGGGAAAACTTTCTTT. This sequence encodes CASSLKGRTGKTFF.

This clone was observed a handful of times. The rearrangement links TRBV2 to TRBJ1-5, with D hard to call. This CDR3 spans 12 amino acids. Per the germline V gene, CDR1 is SNHLY and CDR2 is FYNNEI. V was cut by 1 base and J by 4 bases, with 2 bases left in between. CDR3 coding DNA: TGTGCCAGCAGTGAAGGGAATCAGCCCCAGCATTTT. It translates to CASSEGNQPQHF.

The chain employs TRBV28 and TRBJ1-4, with D perhaps matching TRBD1 (5 bases). The germline gives CDR1 MDHEN, CDR2 SYDVKM. The CDR3 is 15 amino acids. The V end lost 6 bases, the J end lost 7 bases, and 18 bases lay between the germline ends. CDR3 sequence: CASRVGQSGTEKLFF. DNA of the CDR3: TGTGCCAGCAGGGTAGGACAAAGTGGAACTGAAAAACTGTTTTTT. The full variable domain, completed using reference TRBV28 and TRBJ1-4, is DVKVTQSSRYLVKRTGEKVFLECVQDMDHENMFWYRQDPGLGLRLIYFSYDVKMKEKGDIPEGYSVSREKKERFSLILESASTNQTSMYLCASRVGQSGTEKLFFGSGTQLSVL.

Only one count was recorded for this clone. CDR3 loop: CASSYSRGAGHFF. CDR3 sequence (DNA): TGTGCCAGCAGTTACTCGAGAGGGGCTGGTCACTTCTTC. The chain combines TRBV6-5 with TRBJ2-1, with D perhaps being TRBD1 or TRBD2 (5 bases each). V lost 0 bases, J lost 16 bases, and 16 bases lay in between. This CDR3 has 13 residues. Germline CDR1 and CDR2: MNHEY and SVGAGI.

The chain combines TRBV27 with TRBJ1-2, with 8 bases aligning to TRBD1. V dropped 6 bases and J dropped 0; count of bases not matched to a gene: 3. Germline values: CDR1 MNHEY, CDR2 SMNVEV (reference sequence). The CDR3 loop spans 14 amino acids. In DNA, the CDR3 is TGTGCCAGCAGACGACAGGGGTCTAACTATGGCTACACCTTC. This gives the protein CASRRQGSNYGYTF.

The J gene is TRBJ1-2, the V gene TRBV7-3; maybe TRBD1 (5 bases). Trimming removed 1 base at V and 3 bases at J, with 18 bases between. The germline V gene has CDR1 SGHTA and CDR2 FQGTGA. This CDR3 has 17 residues. The CDR3 loop reads CASSLNLRGSTDYGYTF. The CDR3 nucleotides read TGTGCCAGCAGCTTAAATCTGCGGGGGTCGACGGACTATGGCTACACCTTC.

The chain combines TRBV7-2 with TRBJ2-3; 8 bases line up with TRBD1. The V gene's germline CDR1 is SGHTA and CDR2 FQGNSA. Unmatched junction bases numbered 13, after V lost 5 bases and J lost 3 bases. The CDR3 runs 17 residues. The CDR3 is CASSEDRVRAGTDTQYF. CDR3 DNA: TGTGCCAGCAGCGAGGACAGGGTTCGGGCCGGGACAGATACGCAGTATTTT.

The chain joins TRBV10-3 to TRBJ2-7; TRBD2 matches 7 bases. This CDR3 is 10 amino acids long. Per germline, CDR1 ENHRY and CDR2 SYGVKD. The CDR3, as DNA: TGTGCAGCGGGGATCTACGAGCAGTACTTC. This encodes CAAGIYEQYF.

The chain joins TRBV5-5 to TRBJ2-7; 8 bases align to TRBD1. The junction had 6 bases not matched to a gene; V was cut back by 2 bases and J by 5 bases. Germline V gene data show CDR1 as SGHKS and CDR2 as YYEKEE (reference sequence). The CDR3 loop spans 14 amino acids. The CDR3 reads CASSFWDRQDEQYF. CDR3 coding DNA: TGTGCCAGCAGCTTTTGGGACAGGCAGGACGAGCAGTACTTC.

A remark on this clone: One junction end does not reproduce the germline sequence, and a read error may be involved. V and J are TRBV7-7 and TRBJ2-7, with D unresolved. The CDR3 is 13 residues long. Per the germline V gene, CDR1 is SSHAT and CDR2 is FNYEAQ (reference sequence). DNA for the CDR3: TGTGCTAGCAGCTTAGAAAGGGCGTCCGAGCAGTACTTC. This encodes CASSLERASEQYF.

This clone showed up just a few times. The chain couples TRBV7-9 to TRBJ1-2; D may be TRBD1 (6 bases). Trimming removed 4 bases from V and 7 bases from J, with 10 bases in between. This CDR3 region has 12 residues. Germline CDR1 is SEHNR and CDR2 is FQNEAQ (reference sequence). The CDR3 loop is CASSSDRTGYTF. CDR3 nucleotide sequence: TGTGCCAGCAGCTCTGACAGGACTGGCTACACCTTC.

The chain links TRBV25-1 to TRBJ1-1, with 9 positions matching TRBD1. V trimming: 7 bases; J trimming: 10 bases; junction bases outside the gene matches: 13. Germline V CDR1 and CDR2: MGHDK, SYGVNS. The CDR3 consists of 14 residues. The DNA of the CDR3 is TGTGCCAGCACCGGAACCGGGACAGGGAGGGCAGCTTTCTTT. This codes for CASTGTGTGRAAFF.

The chain links TRBV27 to TRBJ2-7; tentatively, D is TRBD1 or TRBD2 (5 bases each). V lost 4 bases and J 7 bases, leaving 20 bases between the germline ends. The CDR3 covers 15 residues. CDR1 MNHEY and CDR2 SMNVEV come from the germline V gene (reference sequence). The CDR3 protein is CASSSSGTDLGEQYF. CDR3 coding DNA: TGTGCCAGCAGTTCCTCCGGGACGGACTTGGGAGAGCAGTACTTC.

Written as DNA, the CDR3 is TGTGCCAGCAGTGCCGGGACAGTAGTTAATGAGCAGTTCTTC. Translation: CASSAGTVVNEQFF. V gene TRBV27 combines with J gene TRBJ2-1; 7 nucleotides line up with TRBD1. Germline CDR1 reads MNHEY; CDR2 reads SMNVEV (reference sequence). J lost 7 bases, V lost 5 bases, and 8 bases had no gene match. CDR3 length: 14 amino acids.

The V and J genes are TRBV5-1 and TRBJ2-2, with 8 nucleotides matching TRBD1. CDR3 length equals 14 residues. J lost 1 base, V lost 5 bases, and 1 base had no gene match. The germline CDR1 and CDR2 sequences are SGHRS and YFSETQ. CDR3 bases: TGCGCCAGCAGGGGGACAGGGAACACCGGGGAGCTGTTTTTT. This encodes CASRGTGNTGELFF.

V and J are TRBV5-5 and TRBJ1-1; D may be TRBD1 (5 bases). The CDR3 spans 15 residues. The V gene lost 4 bases and the J gene lost 1 base, with 14 bases spanning the gap. Germline lookup yields CDR1 SGHKS and CDR2 YYEKEE (reference sequence). CDR3 sequence reads: CASSPHGHQNTEAFF. The CDR3 bases are TGTGCCAGCAGCCCCCATGGACACCAGAACACTGAAGCTTTCTTT.

The chain joins TRBV6-1 to TRBJ1-6; 8 bases match TRBD1. The CDR3 sequence is 14 residues long. V lost 6 bases, J lost 9 bases, and 7 bases stayed unmatched. The germline gives CDR1 MNHNS, CDR2 SASEGT. In DNA form, the CDR3 reads TGTGCCAGCAGCCAGACAGGGGATGCTTCACCCCTCCACTTT. Translation gives CASSQTGDASPLHF.

This chain joins TRBV6-5 and TRBJ1-6; weak D call: TRBD1 (6 bases). Looked up from germline, CDR1 is MNHEY and CDR2 is SVGAGI. CDR3 length: 14 amino acids. V was trimmed by 4 bases and J by 7 bases, leaving 11 bases between them. The CDR3: CASSWGQINSPLHF. As DNA, the CDR3 is TGTGCCAGCAGTTGGGGACAAATAAATTCACCCCTCCACTTT.

The J gene is TRBJ2-3, the V gene TRBV25-1; 12 nucleotides agree with TRBD2. Germline values: CDR1 MGHDK, CDR2 SYGVNS. V was pared by 7 bases and J by 5 bases, with 7 bases of the junction left unmatched. The CDR3 is 15 amino acids. CDR3 protein: CASNLLAGGKDTQYF. The CDR3 DNA follows: TGTGCCAGCAATCTTCTAGCGGGAGGGAAAGATACGCAGTATTTT. The full variable domain, with the rest looked up from reference TRBV25-1 and TRBJ2-3, is EADIYQTPRYLVIGTGKKITLECSQTMGHDKMYWYQQDPGMELHLIHYSYGVNSTEKGDLSSESTVSRIRTEHFPLTLESARPSHTSQYLCASNLLAGGKDTQYFGPGTRLTVL.

The genes are TRBV7-2 and TRBJ1-1; D is undetermined. Deletions cut 7 bases from V and 4 bases from J, with 22 bases between. This CDR3 is 16 amino acids long. Germline V lookup: CDR1 SGHTA, CDR2 FQGNSA. The CDR3 region has the DNA TGTGCCAGCACCTGGGATGGACGGACCTGGGGCACTGAAGCTTTCTTT. It encodes CASTWDGRTWGTEAFF.

This clone was detected only a few times. V usage is TRBV5-1 and J usage is TRBJ2-7; 8 nucleotides agree with TRBD1. This CDR3 has 14 amino acids. Germline CDR1 SGHRS, CDR2 YFSETQ. With V trimmed by 4 bases and J by 3 bases, 6 bases remained unmatched. The DNA of the CDR3 is TGCGCCAGCAGCAGGGTAGACAGGGGCTACGAGCAGTACTTC. Translation: CASSRVDRGYEQYF.

The J gene is TRBJ1-5, the V gene TRBV9; no clear D gene. Trimming shortened V by 0 bases and J by 5 bases, and 12 bases separated the two germline ends. The germline CDR1 and CDR2 sequences are SGDLS and YYNGEE. The CDR3 sequence is 15 residues long. Written as DNA, the CDR3 is TGTGCCAGCAGCGTAGATGTGACAAACGATCAGCCCCAGCATTTT. Its translation is CASSVDVTNDQPQHF.

The gene calls are TRBV4-1 and TRBJ1-4; 11 bases are shared with TRBD1. Germline loops: CDR1 MGHRA, CDR2 YSYEKL. The V segment lost 0 bases and the J segment 8 bases; nucleotides outside the gene matches: 11. The CDR3 sequence is 18 residues long. The CDR3 region is CASSQEPTDRGLGEKLFF. CDR3 nucleotides: TGCGCCAGCAGCCAAGAGCCAACGGACAGGGGGCTAGGAGAAAAACTGTTTTTT.

This clone was recorded a few times. The chain employs TRBV27 and TRBJ1-2, with 8 bases identical to TRBD1. CDR3 length: 12 residues. Trimming took 6 bases from V and 6 from J; bases not matched to a gene: 3. Germline CDR1 and CDR2: MNHEY and SMNVEV (reference sequence). The DNA for the CDR3 is TGTGCCAGCAGGTGGACAGGGCATGGCTACACCTTC. As protein: CASRWTGHGYTF.

This clone was detected only a few times. The J gene is TRBJ2-5, the V gene TRBV18, with 9 bases aligning to TRBD2. V lost 3 bases to trimming and J lost 4 bases; unmatched junction nucleotides: 9. Germline values: CDR1 KGHSH, CDR2 LQKENI. The CDR3 runs 16 residues. The DNA for the CDR3 is TGTGCCAGCTCACCTTCCGTTAGCGGGAGCGGAGAGACCCAGTACTTC. It is translated as CASSPSVSGSGETQYF.

Only one count was recorded for this clone. The V gene is TRBV7-9, the J gene TRBJ1-2, with D possibly matching TRBD1 (6 bases). The germline CDR1 and CDR2 sequences are SEHNR and FQNEAQ (reference sequence). V lost 4 bases and J lost 6, with 18 bases in between. The CDR3 totals 15 residues. The CDR3 protein is CASSYYRAPVDGYTF. The CDR3 DNA is TGTGCCAGCAGCTACTACAGGGCCCCAGTGGATGGCTACACCTTC.

This rearrangement joins TRBV28 to TRBJ2-1; 10 bases fit TRBD2. V lost 5 bases, J lost 5 bases, and 12 bases stayed unmatched. CDR1 MDHEN and CDR2 SYDVKM come from the germline V gene. The CDR3 is 17 residues long. CDR3 amino acids: CASSTLLAGVSHNEQFF. In nucleotides, the CDR3 is TGTGCCAGCAGTACTCTCCTAGCGGGAGTTTCCCACAATGAGCAGTTCTTC.

This clone was seen a handful of times. V usage is TRBV6-5 and J usage is TRBJ2-3, with TRBD2 matching over 8 bases. Losses at the gene ends were 6 bases for V and 8 bases for J; bases not matched to a gene: 10. The CDR3 extends over 14 amino acids. Germline V gene lookup returns CDR1 MNHEY and CDR2 SVGAGI. In DNA form, the CDR3 reads TGTGCCAGCAGGCAGACTAGCGAATGGGGTACGCAGTATTTT. Its protein is CASRQTSEWGTQYF.